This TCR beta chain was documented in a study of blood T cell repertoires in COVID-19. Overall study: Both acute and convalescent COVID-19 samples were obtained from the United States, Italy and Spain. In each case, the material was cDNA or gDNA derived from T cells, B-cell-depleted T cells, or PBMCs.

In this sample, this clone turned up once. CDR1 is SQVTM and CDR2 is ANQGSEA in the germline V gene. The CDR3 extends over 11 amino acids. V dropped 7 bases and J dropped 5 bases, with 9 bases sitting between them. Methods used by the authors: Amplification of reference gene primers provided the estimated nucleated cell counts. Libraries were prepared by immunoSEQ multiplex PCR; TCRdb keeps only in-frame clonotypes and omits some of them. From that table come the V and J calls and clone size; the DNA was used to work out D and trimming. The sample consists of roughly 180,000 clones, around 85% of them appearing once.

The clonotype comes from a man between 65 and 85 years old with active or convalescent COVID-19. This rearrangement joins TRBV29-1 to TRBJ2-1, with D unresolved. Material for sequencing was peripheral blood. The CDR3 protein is CSASINNEQFF. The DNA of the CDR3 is TGCAGCGCCAGTATTAACAATGAGCAGTTCTTC.